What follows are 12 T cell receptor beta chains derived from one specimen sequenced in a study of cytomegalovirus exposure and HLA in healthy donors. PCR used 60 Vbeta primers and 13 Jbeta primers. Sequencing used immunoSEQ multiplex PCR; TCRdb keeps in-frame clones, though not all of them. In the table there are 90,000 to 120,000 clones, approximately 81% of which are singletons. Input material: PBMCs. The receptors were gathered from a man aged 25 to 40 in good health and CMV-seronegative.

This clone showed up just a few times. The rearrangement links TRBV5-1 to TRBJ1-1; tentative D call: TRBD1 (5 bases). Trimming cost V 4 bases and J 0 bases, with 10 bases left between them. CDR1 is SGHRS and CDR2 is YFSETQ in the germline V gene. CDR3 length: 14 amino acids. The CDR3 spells CASSGDSMNTEAFF. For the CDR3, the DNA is TGCGCCAGCAGCGGGGACTCTATGAACACTGAAGCTTTCTTT.

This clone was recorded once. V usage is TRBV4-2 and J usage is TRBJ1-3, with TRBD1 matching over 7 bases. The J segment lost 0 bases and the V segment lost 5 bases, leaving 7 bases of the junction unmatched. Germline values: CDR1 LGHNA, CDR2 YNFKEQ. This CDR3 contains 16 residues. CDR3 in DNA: TGTGCCAGCAGCTCCCGACAGGGATCCTCTGGAAACACCATATATTTT. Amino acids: CASSSRQGSSGNTIYF.

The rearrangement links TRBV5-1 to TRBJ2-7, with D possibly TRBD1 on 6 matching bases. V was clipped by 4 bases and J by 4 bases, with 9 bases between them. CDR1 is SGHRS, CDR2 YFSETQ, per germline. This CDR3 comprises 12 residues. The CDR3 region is CASSAGAYEQYF. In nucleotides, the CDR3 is TGCGCCAGCAGCGCAGGGGCTTACGAGCAGTACTTC.

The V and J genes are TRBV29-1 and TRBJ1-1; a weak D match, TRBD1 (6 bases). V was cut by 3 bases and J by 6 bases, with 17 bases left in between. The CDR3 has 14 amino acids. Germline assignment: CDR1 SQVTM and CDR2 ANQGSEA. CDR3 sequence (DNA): TGCAGCGTTGACGCACACAGGGTTCCGGCTGAAGCTTTCTTT. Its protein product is CSVDAHRVPAEAFF.

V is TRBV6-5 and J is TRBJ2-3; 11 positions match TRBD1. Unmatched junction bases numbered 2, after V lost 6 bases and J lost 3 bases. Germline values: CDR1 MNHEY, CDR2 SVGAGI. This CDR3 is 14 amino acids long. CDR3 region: CASRGQGVTDTQYF. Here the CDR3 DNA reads TGTGCCAGCAGGGGACAGGGGGTGACAGATACGCAGTATTTT.

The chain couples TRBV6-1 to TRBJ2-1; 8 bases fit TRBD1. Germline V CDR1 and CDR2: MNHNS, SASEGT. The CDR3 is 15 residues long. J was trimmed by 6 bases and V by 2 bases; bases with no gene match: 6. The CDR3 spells CASSEPFQGANEQFF. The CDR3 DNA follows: TGTGCCAGCAGTGAACCGTTCCAGGGGGCCAATGAGCAGTTCTTC.

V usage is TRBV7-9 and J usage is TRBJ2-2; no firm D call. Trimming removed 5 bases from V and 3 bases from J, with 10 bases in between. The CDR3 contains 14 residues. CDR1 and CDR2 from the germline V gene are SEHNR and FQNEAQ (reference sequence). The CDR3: CASSLNGYTGELFF. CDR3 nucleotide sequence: TGTGCCAGCAGCCTCAACGGGTACACCGGGGAGCTGTTTTTT.

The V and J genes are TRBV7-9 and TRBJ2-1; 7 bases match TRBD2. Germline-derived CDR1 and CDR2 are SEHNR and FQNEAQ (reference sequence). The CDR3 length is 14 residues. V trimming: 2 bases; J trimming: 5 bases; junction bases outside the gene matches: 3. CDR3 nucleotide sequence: TGTGCCAGCAGCTTAAGTCTAGCGGACAATGAGCAGTTCTTC. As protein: CASSLSLADNEQFF.

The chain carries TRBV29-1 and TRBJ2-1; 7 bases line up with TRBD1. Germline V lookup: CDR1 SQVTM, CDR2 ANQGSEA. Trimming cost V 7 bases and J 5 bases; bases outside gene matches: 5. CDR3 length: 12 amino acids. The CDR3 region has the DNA TGCAGCGGGGTACAGGGGAACAATGAGCAGTTCTTC. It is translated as CSGVQGNNEQFF.

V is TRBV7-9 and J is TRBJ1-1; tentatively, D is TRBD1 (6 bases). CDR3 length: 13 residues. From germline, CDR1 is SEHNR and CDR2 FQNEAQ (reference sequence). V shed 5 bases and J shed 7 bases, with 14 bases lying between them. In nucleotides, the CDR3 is TGTGCCAGCAGCCAAACGGACAGCCTTGAAGCTTTCTTT. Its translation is CASSQTDSLEAFF.

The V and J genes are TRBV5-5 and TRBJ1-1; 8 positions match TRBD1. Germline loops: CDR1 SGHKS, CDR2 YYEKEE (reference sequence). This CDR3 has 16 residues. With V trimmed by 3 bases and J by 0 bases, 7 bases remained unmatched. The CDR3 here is CASSSQAGGVNTEAFF. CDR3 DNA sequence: TGTGCCAGCAGCTCGCAGGCAGGGGGCGTGAACACTGAAGCTTTCTTT.

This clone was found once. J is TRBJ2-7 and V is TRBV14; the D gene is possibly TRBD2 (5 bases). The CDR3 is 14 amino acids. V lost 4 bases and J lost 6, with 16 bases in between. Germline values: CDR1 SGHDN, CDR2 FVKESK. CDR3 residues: CASSPHGVRAEQYF. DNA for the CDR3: TGTGCCAGCAGCCCCCACGGGGTCCGCGCCGAGCAGTACTTC.